These 10 T cell receptor beta chains were sequenced from one sample in a study of OX40 agonist ivuxolimab in advanced cancers. Data came from immunoSEQ multiplex PCR; TCRdb stores just in-frame clones and leaves some out. The sample has more than 100,000 clones, around 89% seen once. The sample was CD4+ or CD8+ T cells sorted from blood, taken in a trial of the OX40 agonist ivuxolimab. The source of these receptors is an adult with an advanced solid tumor such as melanoma, head and neck, liver or kidney cancer.

V and J are TRBV5-5 and TRBJ2-3, with D maybe TRBD1 (5 bases). The CDR3 spans 12 residues. The germline CDR1 and CDR2 sequences are SGHKS and YYEKEE (reference sequence). Deletions cut 3 bases from V and 11 bases from J, with 13 bases between. The CDR3 coding sequence is TGTGCCAGCAGCTGGGGCCGTTCCGTGCAGTATTTT. This codes for CASSWGRSVQYF.

CDR3 sequence (DNA): TGTGCCAGCAGCTTACGGGGAAGTAACACTGAAGCTTTCTTT. This gives the protein CASSLRGSNTEAFF. The gene calls are TRBV7-2 and TRBJ1-1; D is uncertain. V lost 2 bases and J 2 bases, leaving 9 bases between the germline ends. Per germline, CDR1 SGHTA and CDR2 FQGNSA. The CDR3 is made up of 14 amino acids.

The chain has TRBV7-6 and TRBJ2-7; 7 nucleotides agree with TRBD2. This CDR3 comprises 16 residues. Unmatched junction bases numbered 13, after V lost 5 bases and J lost 3 bases. The germline V gene has CDR1 SGHVS and CDR2 FNYEAQ. The CDR3 protein is CASSGGGTLFLYEQYF. The CDR3 region has the DNA TGTGCCAGCAGCGGGGGGGGGACCCTCTTCCTCTACGAGCAGTACTTC.

The chain joins TRBV19 to TRBJ2-2, with 10 bases aligning to TRBD1. The CDR3 has 16 residues. CDR1 LNHDA and CDR2 SQIVND come from the germline V gene (reference sequence). After removal of 7 bases from V and 5 bases from J, the junction contained 10 bases not matched to a gene. For the CDR3, the DNA is TGTGCCAGTAAACCCGGGACAGGGGACCCAACCGGGGAGCTGTTTTTT. Translation gives CASKPGTGDPTGELFF.

The genes are TRBV18 and TRBJ2-7, with a tentative D call TRBD2 (5 bases). The V gene lost 2 bases and the J gene lost 5 bases, with 10 bases spanning the gap. CDR1 and CDR2 (germline): KGHSH, LQKENI. The CDR3 runs to 13 residues. CDR3 loop: CASSPAEDHEQYF. DNA of the CDR3: TGTGCCAGCTCACCAGCGGAGGACCACGAGCAGTACTTC.

This chain links TRBV5-4 with TRBJ1-1; D is ambiguous. V lost 0 bases and J 0 bases, leaving 12 bases between the germline ends. Germline V gene sequence: CDR1 SGHNT, CDR2 YYREEE (reference sequence). The CDR3 is 16 amino acids. CDR3 region: CASSLVQLIMNTEAFF. The CDR3, as DNA: TGTGCCAGCAGCTTGGTACAGTTGATTATGAACACTGAAGCTTTCTTT.

The chain has TRBV7-2 and TRBJ1-2, with D possibly being TRBD1 (6 bases). The CDR3 spans 16 residues. V shed 1 base and J shed 4 bases, with 16 bases lying between them. Germline V gives CDR1 SGHTA, CDR2 FQGNSA. The CDR3 is CASSLGRGAQSYGYTF. Here the CDR3 DNA reads TGTGCCAGCAGCTTAGGTCGGGGGGCGCAAAGCTATGGCTACACCTTC.

V and J are TRBV7-2 and TRBJ1-2; maybe TRBD1 (5 bases). CDR3 length: 15 residues. The V end was cut by 5 bases, the J end by 8 bases, with 21 bases between. Germline loops: CDR1 SGHTA, CDR2 FQGNSA. CDR3 amino acids: CASSPPPGSSGGYTF. As DNA, the CDR3 is TGTGCCAGCAGCCCGCCCCCAGGGTCATCAGGAGGCTACACCTTC. Variable domain in full (rest from reference TRBV7-2 and TRBJ1-2): GAGVSQSPSNKVTEKGKDVELRCDPISGHTALYWYRQSLGQGLEFLIYFQGNSAPDKSGLPSDRFSAERTGGSVSTLTIQRTQQEDSAVYLCASSPPPGSSGGYTFGSGTRLTVV.

This clone was recorded once. V and J are TRBV7-2 and TRBJ2-3; D remains unclear. The CDR3 sequence is 12 residues long. Trimming took 3 bases from V and 7 from J, leaving 8 bases between them. The V gene's germline CDR1 is SGHTA and CDR2 FQGNSA. The CDR3 coding sequence is TGTGCCAGCAGCTTTCTTGCAAATACGCAGTATTTT. Encoded protein: CASSFLANTQYF.

This rearrangement joins TRBV6-5 to TRBJ2-7; D possibly uses TRBD1 or TRBD2 (6 bases each). V was shortened by 5 bases and J by 2 bases, with 16 bases between the two germline ends. CDR3 size: 15 residues. Germline lookup yields CDR1 MNHEY and CDR2 SVGAGI. CDR3 sequence reads: CASSRPGRGPYEQYF. In DNA form, the CDR3 reads TGTGCCAGCAGTCGCCCTGGCCGGGGGCCCTACGAGCAGTACTTC.